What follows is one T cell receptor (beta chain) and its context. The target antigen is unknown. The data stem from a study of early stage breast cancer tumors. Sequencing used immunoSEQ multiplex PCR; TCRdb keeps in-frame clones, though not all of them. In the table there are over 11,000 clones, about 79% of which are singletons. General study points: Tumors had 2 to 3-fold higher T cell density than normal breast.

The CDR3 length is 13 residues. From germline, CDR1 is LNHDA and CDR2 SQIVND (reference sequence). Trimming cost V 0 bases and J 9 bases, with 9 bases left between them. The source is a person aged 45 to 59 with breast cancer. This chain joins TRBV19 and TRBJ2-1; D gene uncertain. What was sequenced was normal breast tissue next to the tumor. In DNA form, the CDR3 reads TGTGCCAGTAGTATAGAGTCGGCAGGTGAGCAGTTCTTC. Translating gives CASSIESAGEQFF. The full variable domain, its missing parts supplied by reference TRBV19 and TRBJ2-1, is DGGITQSPKYLFRKEGQNVTLSCEQNLNHDAMYWYRQDPGQGLRLIYYSQIVNDFQKGDIAEGYSVSREKKESFPLTVTSAQKNPTAFYLCASSIESAGEQFFGPGTRLTVL.